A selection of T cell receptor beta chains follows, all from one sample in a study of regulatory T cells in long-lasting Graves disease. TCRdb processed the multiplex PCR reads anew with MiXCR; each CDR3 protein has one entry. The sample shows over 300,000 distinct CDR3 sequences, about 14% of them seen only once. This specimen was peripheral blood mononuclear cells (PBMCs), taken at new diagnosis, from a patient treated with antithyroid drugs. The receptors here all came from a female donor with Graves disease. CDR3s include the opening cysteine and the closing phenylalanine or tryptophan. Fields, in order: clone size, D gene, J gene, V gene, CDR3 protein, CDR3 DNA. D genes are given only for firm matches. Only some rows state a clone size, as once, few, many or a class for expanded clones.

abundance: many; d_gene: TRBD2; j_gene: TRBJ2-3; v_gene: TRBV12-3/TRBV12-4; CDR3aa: CASSRLAVTDTQYF; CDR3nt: TGTGCCAGCAGCCGACTAGCGGTCACAGATACGCAGTATTTT
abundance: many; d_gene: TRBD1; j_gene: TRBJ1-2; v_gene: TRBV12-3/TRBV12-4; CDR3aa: CASTRTAGGDYGYTF; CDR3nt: TGTGCCAGCACTCGAACTGCAGGGGGCGACTATGGCTACACCTTC
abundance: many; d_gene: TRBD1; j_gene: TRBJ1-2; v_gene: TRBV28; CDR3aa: CASSLIGGAEGYTF; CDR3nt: TGTGCCAGCAGTTTAATAGGGGGCGCAGAGGGCTACACCTTC
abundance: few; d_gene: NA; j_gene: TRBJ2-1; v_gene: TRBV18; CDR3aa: CASSQLLINDEQFF; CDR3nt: TGTGCCAGCTCGCAACTCCTTATTAACGATGAGCAGTTCTTC
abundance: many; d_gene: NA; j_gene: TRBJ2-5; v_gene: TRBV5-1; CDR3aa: CASSLGAVGLEWETQYF; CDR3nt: TGCGCCAGCAGCTTGGGGGCGGTGGGTCTAGAGTGGGAGACCCAGTACTTC
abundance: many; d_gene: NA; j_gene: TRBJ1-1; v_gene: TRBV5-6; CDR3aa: CASSLVHRLRDTEAFF; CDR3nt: TGTGCCAGCAGCTTGGTACATAGACTCCGGGACACTGAAGCTTTCTTT
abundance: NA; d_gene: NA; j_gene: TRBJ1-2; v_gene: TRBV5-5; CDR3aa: CASSLRQDSYGFTF; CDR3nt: TGTGCCAGCAGCTTGCGACAGGACAGCTATGGCTTCACCTTC
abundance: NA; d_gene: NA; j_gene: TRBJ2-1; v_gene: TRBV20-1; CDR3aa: CSARAPNLSPNEEQFF; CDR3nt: TGCAGTGCTAGAGCCCCCAACCTTTCTCCCAATGAGGAGCAGTTCTTC
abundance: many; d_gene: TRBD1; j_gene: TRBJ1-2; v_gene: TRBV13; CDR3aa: CASSRDRGTNYGYTF; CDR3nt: TGTGCCAGCAGCAGAGACAGGGGGACTAACTATGGCTACACCTTC
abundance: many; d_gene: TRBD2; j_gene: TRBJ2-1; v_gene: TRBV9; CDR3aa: CASSVQGLAGGEQFF; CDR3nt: TGTGCCAGCAGCGTCCAAGGACTAGCGGGGGGTGAGCAGTTCTTC
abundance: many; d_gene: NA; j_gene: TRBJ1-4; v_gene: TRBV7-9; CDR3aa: CASSLPSNEKLFF; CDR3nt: TGTGCCAGCAGCTTACCCTCCAATGAAAAACTGTTTTTT
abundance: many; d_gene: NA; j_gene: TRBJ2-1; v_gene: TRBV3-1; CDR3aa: CASSQERSGAYNEQFF; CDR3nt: TGTGCCAGCAGCCAAGAACGCTCAGGGGCCTACAATGAGCAGTTCTTC
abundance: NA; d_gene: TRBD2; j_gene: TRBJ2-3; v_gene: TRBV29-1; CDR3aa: CSVEDLGLAGGGDTQYF; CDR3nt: TGCAGCGTTGAAGATCTGGGGCTAGCGGGAGGGGGAGATACGCAGTATTTT
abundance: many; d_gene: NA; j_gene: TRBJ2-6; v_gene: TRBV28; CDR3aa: CASREGASGANVLTF; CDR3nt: TGTGCCAGCAGGGAGGGGGCGTCAGGGGCCAACGTCCTGACTTTC
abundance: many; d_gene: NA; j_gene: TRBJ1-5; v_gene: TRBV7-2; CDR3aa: CASSFTDQPQHF; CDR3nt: TGTGCCAGCAGCTTTACAGATCAGCCCCAGCATTTT
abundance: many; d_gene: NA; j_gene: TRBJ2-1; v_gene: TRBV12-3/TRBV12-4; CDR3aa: CASSYYPDIENEQFF; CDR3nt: TGTGCCAGCAGTTACTACCCGGACATAGAAAATGAGCAGTTCTTC
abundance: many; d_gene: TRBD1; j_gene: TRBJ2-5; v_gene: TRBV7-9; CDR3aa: CASSLGQGAKETQYF; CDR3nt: TGTGCCAGCAGCTTAGGACAGGGGGCAAAGGAGACCCAGTACTTC
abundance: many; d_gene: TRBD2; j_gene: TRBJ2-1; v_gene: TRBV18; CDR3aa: CASSPPSQRGLLFF; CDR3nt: TGTGCCAGCTCACCTCCCTCGCAGCGGGGGTTGTTGTTCTTC
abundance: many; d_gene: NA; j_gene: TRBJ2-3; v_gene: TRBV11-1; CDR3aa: CASSLPRSDTQYF; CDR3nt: TGTGCCAGCAGCTTACCCAGGTCAGATACGCAGTATTTT
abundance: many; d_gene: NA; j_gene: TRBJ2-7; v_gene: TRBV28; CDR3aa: CASSRQRPYEQYF; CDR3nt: TGTGCCAGCAGTCGCCAGCGCCCCTACGAGCAGTACTTC
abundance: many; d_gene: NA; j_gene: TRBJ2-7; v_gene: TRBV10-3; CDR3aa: CAISERGGVGYEQYF; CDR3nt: TGTGCCATCAGTGAGAGGGGGGGCGTAGGATACGAGCAGTACTTC
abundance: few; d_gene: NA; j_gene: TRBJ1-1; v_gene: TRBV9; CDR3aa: CASSVEPDVPLFTEAFF; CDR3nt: TGTGCCAGCAGCGTAGAGCCAGACGTCCCTTTATTCACTGAAGCTTTCTTT
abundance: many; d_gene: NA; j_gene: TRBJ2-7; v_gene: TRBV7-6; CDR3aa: CASSPRDSMVGEQYF; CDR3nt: TGTGCCAGCAGCCCCCGGGATTCTATGGTGGGGGAGCAGTACTTC
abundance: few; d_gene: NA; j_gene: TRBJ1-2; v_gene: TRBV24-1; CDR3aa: CATSDRDGYGYTF; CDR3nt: TGTGCCACCAGTGACAGGGACGGCTATGGCTACACCTTC
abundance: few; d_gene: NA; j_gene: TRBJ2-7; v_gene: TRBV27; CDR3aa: CASSSLHRDVYEQYF; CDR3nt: TGTGCCAGCAGCTCCCTCCACAGGGATGTATACGAGCAGTACTTC
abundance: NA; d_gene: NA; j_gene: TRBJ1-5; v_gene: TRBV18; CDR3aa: CASSPATVTVQPQHF; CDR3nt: TGTGCCAGCTCACCAGCGACAGTGACCGTTCAGCCCCAGCATTTT
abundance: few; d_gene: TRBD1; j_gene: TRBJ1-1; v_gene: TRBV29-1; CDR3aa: CSGGTGHTEAFF; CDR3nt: TGCAGCGGGGGGACAGGGCACACTGAAGCTTTCTTT
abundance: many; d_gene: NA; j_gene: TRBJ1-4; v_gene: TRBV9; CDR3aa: CASSVEGYNEKLFF; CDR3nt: TGTGCCAGCAGCGTAGAAGGGTATAATGAAAAACTGTTTTTT
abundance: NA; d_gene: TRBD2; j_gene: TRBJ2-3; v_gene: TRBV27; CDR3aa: CASGLAGADTQYF; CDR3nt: TGTGCCTCGGGACTAGCGGGAGCAGATACGCAGTATTTT
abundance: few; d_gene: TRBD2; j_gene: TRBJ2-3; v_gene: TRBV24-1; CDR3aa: CATSPTSDHTDTQYF; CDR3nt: TGTGCCACCAGTCCGACTAGCGACCACACAGATACGCAGTATTTT
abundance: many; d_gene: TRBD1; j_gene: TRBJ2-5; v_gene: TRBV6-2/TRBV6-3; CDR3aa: CASSDVTGWETQYF; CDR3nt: TGTGCCAGCAGTGACGTGACAGGGTGGGAGACCCAGTACTTC
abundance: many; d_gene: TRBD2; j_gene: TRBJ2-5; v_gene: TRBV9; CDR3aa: CASGGGGSGETQYF; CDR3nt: TGTGCCAGCGGTGGGGGGGGTTCAGGGGAGACCCAGTACTTC
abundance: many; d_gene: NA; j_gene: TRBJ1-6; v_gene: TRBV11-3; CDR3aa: CASSSSGAAGSPLHF; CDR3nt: TGTGCCAGCAGTTCCTCGGGGGCGGCGGGATCACCCCTCCACTTT
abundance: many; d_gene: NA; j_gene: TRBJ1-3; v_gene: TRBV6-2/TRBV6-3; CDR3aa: CASRTGTSGNTIYF; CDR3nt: TGTGCCAGCAGGACTGGGACGTCCGGAAACACCATATATTTT
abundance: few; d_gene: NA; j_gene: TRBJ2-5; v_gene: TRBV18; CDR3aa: CASSPSTPIGETQYF; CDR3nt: TGTGCCAGCTCACCGTCCACACCCATAGGAGAGACCCAGTACTTC
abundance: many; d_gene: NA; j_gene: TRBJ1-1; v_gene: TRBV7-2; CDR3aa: CASSPKGYLEAFF; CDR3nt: TGTGCCAGCAGCCCCAAGGGGTACCTTGAAGCTTTCTTT
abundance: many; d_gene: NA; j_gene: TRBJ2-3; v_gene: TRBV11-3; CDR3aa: CASSTEGQGTDTQYF; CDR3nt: TGTGCCAGCAGCACCGAAGGGCAGGGAACAGATACGCAGTATTTT
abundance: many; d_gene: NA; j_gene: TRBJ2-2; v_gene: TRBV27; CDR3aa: CASSFIADTGELFF; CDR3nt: TGTGCCAGCAGTTTTATTGCGGACACCGGGGAGCTGTTTTTT
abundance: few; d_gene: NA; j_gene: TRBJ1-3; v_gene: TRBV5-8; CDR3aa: CASSWGYSSGNTIYF; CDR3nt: TGTGCCAGCAGCTGGGGCTACAGCTCTGGAAACACCATATATTTT
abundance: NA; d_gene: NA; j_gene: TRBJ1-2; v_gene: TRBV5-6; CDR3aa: CASSLRGNQGYTF; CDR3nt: TGTGCCAGCAGCTTAAGAGGGAATCAAGGCTACACCTTC
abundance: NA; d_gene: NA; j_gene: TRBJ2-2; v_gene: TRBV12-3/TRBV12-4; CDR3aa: CASRGLGGRGGELFF; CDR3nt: TGTGCCAGCAGAGGACTGGGGGGGCGGGGCGGGGAGCTGTTTTTT
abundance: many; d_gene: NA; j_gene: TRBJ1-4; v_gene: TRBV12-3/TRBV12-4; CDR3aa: CASSLTTDEKLFF; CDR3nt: TGTGCCAGCAGTTTAACTACAGATGAAAAACTGTTTTTT
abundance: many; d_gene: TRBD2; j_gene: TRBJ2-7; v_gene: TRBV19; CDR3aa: CASSIDSGGAYEQYF; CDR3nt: TGTGCCAGTAGTATAGACTCGGGGGGGGCCTACGAGCAGTACTTC
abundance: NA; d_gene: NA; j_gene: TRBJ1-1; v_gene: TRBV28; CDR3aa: CASRRFNRRDHEAFF; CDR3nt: TGTGCCAGCAGGCGATTTAATCGCCGGGACCATGAAGCTTTCTTT
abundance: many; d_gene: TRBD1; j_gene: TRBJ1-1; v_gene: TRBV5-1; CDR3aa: CASSLASGTAFSTEAFF; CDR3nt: TGCGCCAGCAGCTTGGCCTCCGGGACAGCCTTCAGCACTGAAGCTTTCTTT
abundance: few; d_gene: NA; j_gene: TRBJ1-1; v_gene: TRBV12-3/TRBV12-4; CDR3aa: CASSLLWGASNTEAFF; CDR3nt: TGTGCCAGCAGTTTATTGTGGGGGGCATCGAACACTGAAGCTTTCTTT
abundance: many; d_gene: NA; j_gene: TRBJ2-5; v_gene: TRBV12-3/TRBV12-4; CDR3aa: CASSLAGGAGETQYF; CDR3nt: TGTGCCAGCAGTTTAGCGGGGGGGGCTGGGGAGACCCAGTACTTC
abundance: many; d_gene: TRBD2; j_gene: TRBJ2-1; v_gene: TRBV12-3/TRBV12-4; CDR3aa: CASSLAGGKVHEQFF; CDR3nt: TGTGCCAGCAGTTTAGCGGGAGGGAAGGTACATGAGCAGTTCTTC
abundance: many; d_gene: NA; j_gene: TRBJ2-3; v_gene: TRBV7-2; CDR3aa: CASSRGNTDTQYF; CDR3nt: TGTGCCAGCAGCCGAGGCAACACAGATACGCAGTATTTT
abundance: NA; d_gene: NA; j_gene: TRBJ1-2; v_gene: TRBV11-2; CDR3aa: CASSLEPGGSGYTF; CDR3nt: TGTGCCAGCAGCTTAGAACCGGGTGGAAGTGGCTACACCTTC
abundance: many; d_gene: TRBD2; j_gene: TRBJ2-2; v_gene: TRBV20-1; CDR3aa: CSARRTSGVPNTGELFF; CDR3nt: TGCAGTGCTAGGAGGACTAGCGGGGTCCCGAACACCGGGGAGCTGTTTTTT
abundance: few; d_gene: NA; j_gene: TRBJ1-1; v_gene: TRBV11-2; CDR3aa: CASSLVTAPGSEAFF; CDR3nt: TGTGCCAGCAGCTTAGTCACCGCACCCGGTAGTGAAGCTTTCTTT
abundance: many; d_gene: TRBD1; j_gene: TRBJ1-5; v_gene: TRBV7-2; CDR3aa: CASSRDRNQPQHF; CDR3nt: TGTGCCAGCAGCAGGGACAGAAATCAGCCCCAGCATTTT
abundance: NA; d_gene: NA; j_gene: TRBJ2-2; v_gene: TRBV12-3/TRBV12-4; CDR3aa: CASSGRTALNTGELFF; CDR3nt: TGTGCCAGCAGTGGCAGGACAGCCCTGAACACCGGGGAGCTGTTTTTT